This T cell receptor (beta chain) was sequenced in a study of blood T cell repertoires in COVID-19. Whole-study context: The study drew acute and convalescent COVID-19 samples from the United States, Italy and Spain.

All enrollees were roughly 18 to 90 years old and from about two dozen US areas. In germline, CDR1 is SGHTA, CDR2 FQGNSA. V shed 1 base and J shed 2 bases, with 14 bases lying between them. This CDR3 has 16 amino acids. The protocol was immunoSEQ multiplex PCR, while the TCRdb copy is restricted to in-frame clones and leaves out a portion. The sample comprises 200,000 to 250,000 clones, 85% to 90% of which are singletons, and 3% to 3.5% rests with the top ten. This sequence originates from a woman in her fifties or sixties in a cohort exposed to, infected with or recovered from COVID-19 (not recorded which). Sequencing input: PBMCs or T cells enriched from blood (not recorded which). This chain joins TRBV7-2 and TRBJ1-2, with unresolved D. CDR3 residues: CASSLDLLGFNYGYTF. DNA for the CDR3: TGTGCCAGCAGCTTAGATCTTTTGGGCTTCAACTATGGCTACACCTTC. The full variable domain, its missing parts supplied by reference TRBV7-2 and TRBJ1-2, is GAGVSQSPSNKVTEKGKDVELRCDPISGHTALYWYRQSLGQGLEFLIYFQGNSAPDKSGLPSDRFSAERTGGSVSTLTIQRTQQEDSAVYLCASSLDLLGFNYGYTFGSGTRLTVV.